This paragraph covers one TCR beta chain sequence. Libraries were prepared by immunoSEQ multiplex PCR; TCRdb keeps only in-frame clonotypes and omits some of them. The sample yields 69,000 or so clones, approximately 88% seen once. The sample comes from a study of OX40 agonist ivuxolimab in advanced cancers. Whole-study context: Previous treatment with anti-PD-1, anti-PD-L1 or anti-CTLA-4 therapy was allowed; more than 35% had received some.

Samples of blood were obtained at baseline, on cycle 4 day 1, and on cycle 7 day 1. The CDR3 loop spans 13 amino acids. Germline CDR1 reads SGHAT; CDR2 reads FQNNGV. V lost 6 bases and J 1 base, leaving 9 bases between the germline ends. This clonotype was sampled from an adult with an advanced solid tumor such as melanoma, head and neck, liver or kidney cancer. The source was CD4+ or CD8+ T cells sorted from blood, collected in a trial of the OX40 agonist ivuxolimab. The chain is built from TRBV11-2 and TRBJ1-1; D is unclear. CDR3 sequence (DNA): TGTGCCAGCAGTCTTACAAGGAACACTGAAGCTTTCTTT. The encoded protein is CASSLTRNTEAFF.